Listed below are T cell receptor beta chains from one sample, sequenced in a study of blood T cell repertoires in COVID-19. Sequenced by immunoSEQ multiplex PCR; TCRdb stores in-frame clones only, minus some. The sample records under 200,000 clones, 75% to 95% being singletons. Sequencing was done on a sample of peripheral blood. These receptors all come from a middle-aged man with acute or convalescent COVID-19. Both conserved end residues are part of each CDR3. Fields, in order: D gene, V gene, J gene, clone size, CDR3 DNA, CDR3 protein. D genes are given only for firm matches. The size of a clone is reported for some rows only, either as once, few or many, or as a class for expanded clones.

TRBD1	TRBV6-5	TRBJ2-4	.	TGTGCCAGCAGCCAAACCGGGACAGGGGAAAACATTCAGTACTTC	CASSQTGTGENIQYF
.	TRBV5-8	TRBJ2-7	.	TGTGCCAGCTCCGGGGCCTACGAGCAGTACTTC	CASSGAYEQYF
TRBD2	TRBV7-8	TRBJ2-2	.	TGTGCCAGCATCCTTGGACTAGCGGGGGGGAACACCGGGGAGCTGTTTTTT	CASILGLAGGNTGELFF
.	TRBV13	TRBJ2-1	.	TGTGCCAGCAGCCCCGGGGGAAACAATGAGCAGTTCTTC	CASSPGGNNEQFF
.	TRBV13	TRBJ1-3	few	TGTGCCAGCAGCTTAGTTGCCAGGGGCTCTGGAAACACCATATATTTT	CASSLVARGSGNTIYF
TRBD2	TRBV6-6	TRBJ2-5	.	TGTGCCAGCATAGGACTAGCGGGAGAGACCCAGTACTTC	CASIGLAGETQYF
TRBD1	TRBV6-5	TRBJ1-2	.	TGTGCCAGCAGGGCGGACAGGGGGCTTCGGGGCTACACCTTC	CASRADRGLRGYTF
.	TRBV2	TRBJ1-6	.	TGTGCCAGCAGAGGACAGATAGATAATTCACCCCTCCACTTT	CASRGQIDNSPLHF
.	TRBV28	TRBJ2-7	.	TGTGCCAGCAGACGGTCCGGCGAGCAGTACTTC	CASRRSGEQYF
TRBD1	TRBV7-8	TRBJ1-4	.	TGTGCCAGCAGCTTACAGGGGGATACTAATGAAAAACTGTTTTTT	CASSLQGDTNEKLFF
.	TRBV4-1	TRBJ2-5	.	TGCGCCAGCAGCCCCCTCGGCGGGGAAGAGACCCAGTACTTC	CASSPLGGEETQYF
.	TRBV6-5	TRBJ1-3	once	TGTGCCAGCAGAGTGGGGGGTTCTGGAAACACCATATATTTT	CASRVGGSGNTIYF
TRBD1	TRBV30	TRBJ2-4	.	TGTGCCTGGGGGGGACAGGGTAAAAACATTCAGTACTTC	CAWGGQGKNIQYF
TRBD1	TRBV6-6	TRBJ2-7	.	TGTGCCAGCAGTTACGGGACCGGGACAGGGTCCTACGAGCAGTACTTC	CASSYGTGTGSYEQYF
.	TRBV7-2	TRBJ2-1	.	TGTGCCAGCAGCTTAGGGGCTCCCCTAAATGAGCAGTTCTTC	CASSLGAPLNEQFF
.	TRBV6-2/TRBV6-3	TRBJ2-5	few	TGTGCCAGCAGTTCCGACTCCGACCGGACCCAGTACTTC	CASSSDSDRTQYF
TRBD2	TRBV5-1	TRBJ2-1	.	TGCGCCAGCAGCTTGGGCGGGAGGGGTGATGAGCAGTTCTTC	CASSLGGRGDEQFF
TRBD1	TRBV9	TRBJ2-1	once	TGTGCCAGCAGCGTAGTAGGACAGGGGAACAATGAGCAGTTCTTC	CASSVVGQGNNEQFF
.	TRBV27	TRBJ2-1	.	TGTGCCAGCAGTTTATTGGCCCCTACGGGAAGTTTTGAGCAGTTCTTC	CASSLLAPTGSFEQFF
TRBD2	TRBV5-1	TRBJ2-1	.	TGCGCCAGCAGCTTGGTTCACGGGACTAGCGGGAAGAGCTCCTACAATGAGCAGTTCTTC	CASSLVHGTSGKSSYNEQFF
TRBD1	TRBV7-2	TRBJ1-2	.	TGTGCCAGCAGCTTAGGGACAGGGGTGGGCTACACCTTC	CASSLGTGVGYTF
.	TRBV7-3	TRBJ2-2	.	TGTGCCAGCAGCTTAACAGGGAGTCACCCTACCGGGGAGCTGTTTTTT	CASSLTGSHPTGELFF
.	TRBV27	TRBJ1-3	.	TGTGCCAGCAGTTTAACCGCAGGGGTTGGAAACACCATATATTTT	CASSLTAGVGNTIYF
TRBD1	TRBV29-1	TRBJ1-4	.	TGCAGCGTTGCCCGACAGGGCGGTAATGAAAAACTGTTTTTT	CSVARQGGNEKLFF
.	TRBV18	TRBJ2-1	.	TGTGCCAGCTCACCACCACGCGGTATTAGGTGGCAGTTCTTC	CASSPPRGIRWQFF
.	TRBV15	TRBJ2-3	.	TGTGCCACCAGCAGATCTAGCGTGATAGATACGCAGTATTTT	CATSRSSVIDTQYF
.	TRBV11-3	TRBJ2-3	.	TGTGCCAGCAGCTCAAGGACAGGAGGGCCTACTAGCACAGATACGCAGTATTTT	CASSSRTGGPTSTDTQYF
TRBD2	TRBV10-3	TRBJ2-3	once	TGTGCCATCAGTGACGGACTAGCGGGGGGAAGCACAGATACGCAGTATTTT	CAISDGLAGGSTDTQYF
TRBD1	TRBV9	TRBJ2-5	.	TGTGCCAGCAGCGTAAATAGACAGGGGGCGGCCGAGACCCAGTACTTC	CASSVNRQGAAETQYF
.	TRBV19	TRBJ2-7	.	TGTGCCAGTAGTGAGTGGGCACCGAGCTCCTACGAGCAGTACTTC	CASSEWAPSSYEQYF
TRBD1	TRBV19	TRBJ2-7	.	TGTGCCAGTAGTATGGGGACAGGCGAATATGCGGCCTACGAGCAGTACTTC	CASSMGTGEYAAYEQYF
TRBD1	TRBV5-1	TRBJ1-3	.	TGCGCCAGCAGCCCTGACAGGGGCAGCTCTGGAAACACCATATATTTT	CASSPDRGSSGNTIYF
.	TRBV7-8	TRBJ1-4	.	TGTGCCAGCAGCTTAGGGTTGGGCCAGAACTCTAATGAAAAACTGTTTTTT	CASSLGLGQNSNEKLFF
.	TRBV29-1	TRBJ1-2	.	TGCAGCGTTGAAGACAGGGGTAGGGCTAACTATGGCTACACCTTC	CSVEDRGRANYGYTF
TRBD1	TRBV28	TRBJ2-1	.	TGTGCCAGCAGCTTCCGACAGGGGGCGCATGAGCAGTTCTTC	CASSFRQGAHEQFF
TRBD1	TRBV9	TRBJ1-2	.	TGTGCCAGCAGCCCAAGGGGACAGGGCTATGGCTACACCTTC	CASSPRGQGYGYTF
.	TRBV12-5	TRBJ1-1	.	TGTGCTAGTAGCCCTGGGCAGGGAGGGACTGAAGCTTTCTTT	CASSPGQGGTEAFF
.	TRBV7-2	TRBJ2-1	.	TGTGCCAGCAGCTTAGGGGCGGGGTCCTACAATGAGCAGTTCTTC	CASSLGAGSYNEQFF
.	TRBV11-2	TRBJ2-1	.	TGTGCCAGCAGCTTAGCGGGTCAGGGTGATTTGAACAATGAGCAGTTCTTC	CASSLAGQGDLNNEQFF
.	TRBV29-1	TRBJ1-1	once	TGCAGCGTTGATGCAGGGGCTAGGGACACTGAAGCTTTCTTT	CSVDAGARDTEAFF
TRBD1	TRBV27	TRBJ2-7	.	TGTGCCTCGCGGGGGACAGGGGGGACCTACGAGCAGTACTTC	CASRGTGGTYEQYF
TRBD1	TRBV29-1	TRBJ1-1	.	TGCAGCGTTAAGGAGGTACAGGGGGCTGGCACTGAAGCTTTCTTT	CSVKEVQGAGTEAFF
.	TRBV11-2	TRBJ2-2	.	TGTGCCAGCATAAGTCGCGTGGCTAACCCAGGCACCGGGGAGCTGTTTTTT	CASISRVANPGTGELFF
.	TRBV18	TRBJ2-5	.	TGTGCCAGCTCACTTGGACACCAACCCCAAGAGACCCAGTACTTC	CASSLGHQPQETQYF
TRBD2	TRBV28	TRBJ2-5	.	TGTGCCAGCAGCCGAAGTAGCGGGGGGTACGGGGAGACCCAGTACTTC	CASSRSSGGYGETQYF
.	TRBV4-2	TRBJ1-5	.	TGTGCCAGCAGCCAAGATGGACAGATTAATCAGCCCCAGCATTTT	CASSQDGQINQPQHF
.	TRBV6-2/TRBV6-3	TRBJ1-4	.	TGTGCCAGCAGTTACCCACTGACAACCCTGAGTGGAAAACTGTTTTTT	CASSYPLTTLSGKLFF
TRBD1	TRBV7-7	TRBJ2-5	once	TGTGCCAGCAGCCTCCGACAGGGGGAGACCCAGTACTTC	CASSLRQGETQYF